These 25 T cell receptor beta chains came from one sample sequenced in a study of blood T cell repertoires in COVID-19. The method was immunoSEQ multiplex PCR; TCRdb's version includes in-frame clones alone and lacks a portion of them. The table has some 100,000 clones, more than 90% seen once. The source material was peripheral blood. These TCRs come from a man in his 70s with acute or convalescent COVID-19.

The gene calls are TRBV5-1 and TRBJ1-1; the D gene is possibly TRBD1 (5 bases). Germline CDR1 SGHRS, CDR2 YFSETQ. Deletions cut 0 bases from V and 8 bases from J, with 11 bases between. This CDR3 is 13 amino acids long. The CDR3 region has the DNA TGCGCCAGCAGCTTGGCACGAGGACAAGAAGCTTTCTTT. It specifies CASSLARGQEAFF.

The chain employs TRBV11-3 and TRBJ1-6; 10 positions agree with TRBD1. CDR3 length: 15 amino acids. The germline V gene encodes CDR1 SGHNT and CDR2 YENEEA. Trimming cost V 5 bases and J 9 bases; bases outside gene matches: 7. The DNA for the CDR3 is TGTGCCAGCAGCAAATGGGGGACAGGGGCTTCACCCCTCCACTTT. Amino acid sequence: CASSKWGTGASPLHF.

CDR3 region: CASSYRTGSGYGYTF. The CDR3 DNA is TGTGCCAGCAGTTACAGGACAGGCTCGGGCTATGGCTACACCTTC. The V call is TRBV6-5, the J call TRBJ1-2; 7 bases align to TRBD1. Trimming at V came to 2 bases and at J to 4 bases, leaving 7 bases not matched to a gene. There are 15 residues in the CDR3. Looked up from germline, CDR1 is MNHEY and CDR2 is SVGAGI.

J is TRBJ2-2 and V is TRBV4-1, with 8 bases fitting TRBD2. The CDR3 totals 15 residues. Germline CDR1 MGHRA, CDR2 YSYEKL. After removal of 0 bases from V and 5 bases from J, the junction contained 2 bases not matched to a gene. The CDR3 protein is CASSQEGTRTGELFF. CDR3 coding DNA: TGCGCCAGCAGCCAAGAAGGGACTAGAACCGGGGAGCTGTTTTTT.

J is TRBJ1-1 and V is TRBV5-1; D gene unclear. The V gene's germline CDR1 is SGHRS and CDR2 YFSETQ. Trimming pared 4 bases from V and 5 bases from J, leaving 12 bases between. The CDR3 covers 13 residues. The CDR3 DNA is TGCGCCAGCAGCCGTCAACCACATACTGAAGCTTTCTTT. It yields the protein CASSRQPHTEAFF.

The rearrangement links TRBV24-1 to TRBJ1-1; 7 bases agree with TRBD1. CDR3 length: 13 amino acids. V gave up 3 bases and J gave up 7 bases; unmatched junction bases: 4. Germline lookup yields CDR1 KGHDR and CDR2 SFDVKD. For the CDR3, the DNA is TGTGCCACCAGTGATAGCCGGGACAGTGAAGCTTTCTTT. Translating it yields CATSDSRDSEAFF.

In this sample, this clone turned up once. The V call is TRBV6-6, the J call TRBJ2-2, with 8 bases matching TRBD1. V was clipped by 6 bases and J by 7 bases; unmatched bases: 10. The CDR3 loop spans 15 amino acids. Germline loops: CDR1 MNHNY, CDR2 SVGAGI (reference sequence). The CDR3 DNA reads as TGTGCCAGCAGCCCCGTCAGGGGGCAAGTCGGGGAGCTGTTTTTT. Its protein product is CASSPVRGQVGELFF.

The rearrangement joins TRBV30 to TRBJ2-7, with D maybe TRBD2 (5 bases). V lost 2 bases and J 0 bases, leaving 8 bases between the germline ends. Germline CDR1 and CDR2: GTSNPN and SVGIG (reference sequence). This CDR3 has 13 residues. Here the CDR3 reads CAWSTGNSYEQYF. CDR3 nucleotide sequence: TGTGCCTGGAGTACCGGGAACTCCTACGAGCAGTACTTC.

The chain links TRBV27 to TRBJ1-6; possibly TRBD1 for D (6 bases). The CDR3 length is 17 residues. Germline CDR1 reads MNHEY; CDR2 reads SMNVEV (reference sequence). V lost 4 bases to trimming and J lost 0 bases, with 13 bases between them. CDR3 bases: TGTGCCAGCAGTTGGGGGCGGTCGGGCTCCTATAATTCACCCCTCCACTTT. As protein: CASSWGRSGSYNSPLHF.

The rearrangement joins TRBV5-5 to TRBJ1-4; 8 bases fit TRBD1. The CDR3 is 16 residues long. V was pared by 2 bases and J by 1 base, with 4 bases of the junction left unmatched. From germline, CDR1 is SGHKS and CDR2 YYEKEE (reference sequence). CDR3 loop: CASSLSTGVTNEKLFF. In DNA, the CDR3 is TGTGCCAGCAGCTTATCGACAGGGGTAACTAATGAAAAACTGTTTTTT.

The rearrangement joins TRBV7-3 to TRBJ2-3; D may be TRBD2 (6 bases). Germline CDR1 reads SGHTA; CDR2 reads FQGTGA. CDR3 length equals 16 residues. Trimming took off 2 bases at V and 5 bases at J, with 17 bases between the two ends. CDR3 bases: TGTGCCAGCAGCTTAGTCTGGGCCCCCGGGGGAGATACGCAGTATTTT. Amino acid sequence: CASSLVWAPGGDTQYF.

V gene TRBV10-1 combines with J gene TRBJ1-2; D unresolved. V was cut by 3 bases and J by 4 bases, with 6 bases left in between. The germline V gene encodes CDR1 WNHNN and CDR2 SYGVQD (reference sequence). CDR3 length: 12 amino acids. CDR3 amino acids: CASSDLAYGYTF. The CDR3 nucleotides are TGCGCCAGCAGTGATTTGGCCTATGGCTACACCTTC.

V usage is TRBV3-1 (or the pseudogene TRBV3-2) and J usage is TRBJ2-3; the match to TRBD2 covers 7 bases. Per the germline V gene, CDR1 is LGHDT and CDR2 is YNNKEL (reference sequence). This CDR3 is built from 12 residues. V was pared by 5 bases and J by 6 bases, with 2 bases of the junction left unmatched. This CDR3 reads CASSLGGDTQYF. The CDR3 DNA sequence: TGTGCCAGCAGCTTGGGGGGGGATACGCAGTATTTT.

The genes are TRBV27 and TRBJ2-5, with TRBD1 matching 9 bases. V trimming: 3 bases; J trimming: 5 bases; junction bases outside the gene matches: 7. CDR1 MNHEY and CDR2 SMNVEV come from the germline V gene (reference sequence). The CDR3 extends over 15 amino acids. This CDR3 is CASSFRDRAGETQYF. The CDR3 DNA reads TGTGCCAGCAGTTTCCGGGACAGGGCCGGGGAGACCCAGTACTTC.

This clone has only a few counts. The rearrangement uses TRBV5-6 and TRBJ1-4; no clear D gene. V lost 4 bases and J 5 bases, leaving 15 bases between the germline ends. Germline V gives CDR1 SGHDT, CDR2 YYEEEE. There are 15 residues in the CDR3. CDR3 DNA sequence: TGTGCCAGCAGCCGAGGGTCATTAAGCAATGAAAAACTGTTTTTT. This sequence encodes CASSRGSLSNEKLFF.

V usage is TRBV28 and J usage is TRBJ2-7; TRBD2 is a possible D gene (7 bases). In germline, CDR1 is MDHEN, CDR2 SYDVKM. The ends were cut back, 2 bases at V and 4 bases at J, with 12 bases in the middle. This CDR3 spans 14 amino acids. The CDR3: CASSLGGGGYEQYF. The CDR3 bases are TGTGCCAGCAGTTTAGGAGGGGGGGGGTACGAGCAGTACTTC.

The gene calls are TRBV11-2 and TRBJ2-2; D is undetermined. CDR1 is SGHAT, CDR2 FQNNGV, per germline. The ends were cut back, 3 bases at V and 3 bases at J, with 8 bases in the middle. This CDR3 is built from 14 residues. The chain's CDR3 is CASSFGSYTGELFF. CDR3 sequence (DNA): TGTGCCAGCAGCTTCGGGTCTTACACCGGGGAGCTGTTTTTT.

The V gene is TRBV18, the J gene TRBJ2-3; a weak D match, TRBD1 (6 bases). V dropped 3 bases and J dropped 1 base, with 11 bases sitting between them. CDR1 and CDR2 (germline): KGHSH, LQKENI. The CDR3 runs to 15 residues. The CDR3 loop is CASSPQGSGTDTQYF. As DNA, the CDR3 is TGTGCCAGCTCACCCCAGGGGAGCGGCACAGATACGCAGTATTTT.

The count of this clone is one. V usage is TRBV6-5 and J usage is TRBJ1-6; the D is unclear. The length of the CDR3 is 14 residues. Germline V gives CDR1 MNHEY, CDR2 SVGAGI. The ends were cut back, 6 bases at V and 7 bases at J, with 13 bases in the middle. The chain's CDR3 is CASSRQARNSPLHF. In DNA form, the CDR3 reads TGTGCCAGCAGCCGGCAAGCGAGGAATTCACCCCTCCACTTT.

This clone was seen only once. The DNA of the CDR3 is TGTGCCAGCAGTGAAAGACTAGCTTCTAGCACAGATACGCAGTATTTT. It is translated as CASSERLASSTDTQYF. The chain links TRBV6-1 to TRBJ2-3; the match to TRBD2 covers 7 bases. The CDR3 is made up of 16 amino acids. Germline CDR1 and CDR2: MNHNS and SASEGT. After removal of 2 bases from V and 0 bases from J, the junction contained 5 bases not matched to a gene.

This clone appeared once. V gene TRBV6-4 combines with J gene TRBJ2-7, with TRBD1 matching over 8 bases. The CDR3 is 17 amino acids. After removal of 5 bases from V and 4 bases from J, the junction contained 16 bases not matched to a gene. Germline CDR1 reads MRHNA; CDR2 reads SNTAGT. In DNA, the CDR3 is TGTGCCAGCAGTTTAGGACAGGGCGAAACCGACGGGTACGAGCAGTACTTC. Amino acids: CASSLGQGETDGYEQYF.

V gene TRBV7-2 combines with J gene TRBJ1-1, with TRBD1 matching over 7 bases. V lost 5 bases and J lost 1; bases outside the gene matches: 4. This CDR3 is built from 14 residues. Germline V gene data show CDR1 as SGHTA and CDR2 as FQGNSA. The CDR3, as DNA: TGTGCCAGCAGCCCTGGGACAGAGAACACTGAAGCTTTCTTT. This codes for CASSPGTENTEAFF.

The chain joins TRBV7-7 to TRBJ2-3, with 9 bases aligning to TRBD2. This CDR3 contains 16 residues. The trim removed 5 bases at V and 0 bases at J, leaving 6 bases unmatched. CDR1 SSHAT and CDR2 FNYEAQ come from the germline V gene (reference sequence). The CDR3 DNA is TGTGCCAGCAGCGTCGGACTAGCGCATAGCACAGATACGCAGTATTTT. Amino acid sequence: CASSVGLAHSTDTQYF.

The rearrangement joins TRBV4-2 to TRBJ1-1, with 9 nucleotides matching TRBD1. This CDR3 has 15 amino acids. Trimming cost V 1 base and J 7 bases; bases outside gene matches: 7. Germline V gene data show CDR1 as LGHNA and CDR2 as YNFKEQ. The CDR3: CASSQATGGSFEAFF. The CDR3 region has the DNA TGTGCCAGCAGCCAAGCGACAGGGGGGAGTTTTGAAGCTTTCTTT.

The chain uses TRBV7-9 and TRBJ1-6; D perhaps matches TRBD1 (6 bases). The CDR3 is 15 amino acids. CDR1 and CDR2 from the germline V gene are SEHNR and FQNEAQ (reference sequence). Trimming stripped 6 bases from V and 6 bases from J, with 15 bases between. The CDR3 region is CASSLQGTVNSPLHF. The CDR3 bases are TGTGCCAGCAGTTTACAGGGCACAGTTAATTCACCCCTCCACTTT.